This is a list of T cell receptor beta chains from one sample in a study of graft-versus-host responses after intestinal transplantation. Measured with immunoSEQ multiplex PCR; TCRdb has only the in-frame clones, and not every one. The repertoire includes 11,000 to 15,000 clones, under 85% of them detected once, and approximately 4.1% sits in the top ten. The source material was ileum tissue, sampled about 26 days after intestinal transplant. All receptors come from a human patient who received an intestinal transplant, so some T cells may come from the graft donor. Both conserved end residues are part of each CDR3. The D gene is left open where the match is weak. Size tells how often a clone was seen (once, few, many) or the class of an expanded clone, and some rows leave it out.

CASGLGTGELFF	TGCGCCAGTGGACTCGGAACCGGGGAGCTGTTTTTT	-	once	TRBV10-1	TRBJ2-2
CASILAGGAKNIQYF	TGTGCCAGCATCCTGGCAGGGGGGGCCAAAAACATTCAGTACTTC	-	-	TRBV7-3	TRBJ2-4
CASSPVYNYGYTF	TGTGCCAGCAGCCCGGTATATAACTATGGCTACACCTTC	-	-	TRBV25-1	TRBJ1-2
CASSPTGVDEKLFF	TGTGCCAGCAGTCCGACAGGGGTGGATGAAAAACTGTTTTTT	TRBD1	-	TRBV5-6	TRBJ1-4
CASRFGDSEAFF	TGTGCCAGCAGATTTGGGGACAGTGAAGCTTTCTTT	TRBD1	-	TRBV11-2	TRBJ1-1
CASSYGNNQPQHF	TGTGCCAGCAGTTATGGCAATAATCAGCCCCAGCATTTT	-	-	TRBV6-5	TRBJ1-5
CASRVDTGVGEAFF	TGCGCCAGCAGGGTGGACACGGGGGTGGGGGAAGCTTTCTTT	-	-	TRBV5-1	TRBJ1-1
CASSQVLQGSYNEQFF	TGCGCCAGCAGCCAAGTTTTACAGGGAAGCTACAATGAGCAGTTCTTC	-	-	TRBV4-3	TRBJ2-1
CASSLARLKTGEDYGYTF	TGCGCCAGCAGCTTGGCCCGACTTAAGACAGGGGAGGACTATGGCTACACCTTC	TRBD1	-	TRBV5-1	TRBJ1-2
CAWNPGQGYGYTF	TGTGCCTGGAACCCGGGACAGGGTTACGGCTACACCTTC	TRBD1	-	TRBV30	TRBJ1-2
CASSGTGEGYTF	TGTGCCAGCAGTGGGACAGGGGAGGGCTACACCTTC	TRBD1	-	TRBV28	TRBJ1-2
CASSQSTSGDIQYF	TGCGCCAGCAGCCAATCGACGAGCGGGGACATTCAGTACTTC	TRBD2	few	TRBV4-3	TRBJ2-4
CASSYIRDSTGELFF	TGTGCCAGCAGTTACATCAGGGATAGCACCGGGGAGCTGTTTTTT	-	once	TRBV6-5	TRBJ2-2
CASNTGGDGYTF	TGTGCCAGCAATACAGGGGGCGATGGCTACACCTTC	TRBD1	-	TRBV28	TRBJ1-2
CASSPGHPGETQYF	TGTGCCAGCAGCCCGGGACACCCCGGGGAGACCCAGTACTTC	-	-	TRBV6-5	TRBJ2-5
CASSLVGVTEAFF	TGCGCCAGCAGCTTGGTCGGGGTCACTGAAGCTTTCTTT	-	-	TRBV5-1	TRBJ1-1
CASSLDQAVSQPQHF	TGTGCCAGCAGCTTAGATCAAGCCGTGAGTCAGCCCCAGCATTTT	-	-	TRBV11-2	TRBJ1-5
CASTGLAGGSYNEQFF	TGTGCCAGCACGGGACTAGCGGGGGGGTCCTACAATGAGCAGTTCTTC	TRBD2	-	TRBV28	TRBJ2-1
CASNIEGSSYNEQFF	TGTGCCAGCAATATAGAGGGTAGCTCCTACAATGAGCAGTTCTTC	-	-	TRBV28	TRBJ2-1
CASSFTSGGLVEQFF	TGCGCCAGCAGCTTTACTAGCGGGGGGTTGGTTGAGCAGTTCTTC	TRBD2	-	TRBV5-1	TRBJ2-1
CASRWGGTGGYTF	TGTGCCAGTAGATGGGGCGGTACCGGAGGCTACACCTTC	-	few	TRBV19	TRBJ1-2
CASSFSGGATDTQYF	TGTGCCAGCAGCTTCAGCGGGGGGGCCACAGATACGCAGTATTTT	TRBD2	-	TRBV5-4	TRBJ2-3
CASSGGAGIRETQYF	TGTGCCAGCAGTGGGGGTGCAGGGATACGCGAGACCCAGTACTTC	-	-	TRBV2	TRBJ2-5
CASSSKTYYGYTF	TGTGCCAGCAGTTCGAAGACATACTATGGCTACACCTTC	-	-	TRBV27	TRBJ1-2
CASEGDHSNSPLHF	TGTGCCAGCGAGGGCGATCATAGTAATTCACCCCTCCACTTT	-	-	TRBV7-9	TRBJ1-6
CASSSGTGVTEAFF	TGTGCCAGCTCATCCGGGACAGGGGTCACTGAAGCTTTCTTT	TRBD1	once	TRBV18	TRBJ1-1
CASSAQGARNEQFF	TGCGCCAGCTCCGCCCAGGGGGCTCGGAATGAGCAGTTCTTC	TRBD1	few	TRBV10-2	TRBJ2-1
CASSPGLVETQYF	TGTGCCAGCTCACCTGGACTAGTGGAGACCCAGTACTTC	TRBD2	-	TRBV18	TRBJ2-5
CAGSPAGQNSPLHF	TGTGCCGGATCGCCGGCGGGCCAAAATTCACCCCTCCACTTT	-	-	TRBV30	TRBJ1-6
CASSPQTGPGTEAFF	TGTGCCAGCTCACCACAGACAGGGCCTGGAACTGAAGCTTTCTTT	TRBD1	medium-sized	TRBV18	TRBJ1-1
CATSNQGTDTQYF	TGTGCCACCTCGAATCAGGGCACAGATACGCAGTATTTT	-	few	TRBV19	TRBJ2-3
CASSHLSGGAAIADTQYF	TGTGCCAGCAGCCACTTAAGCGGGGGGGCCGCTATTGCAGATACGCAGTATTTT	TRBD2	-	TRBV14	TRBJ2-3
CASRRSGGPTYEQYF	TGCGCCAGCAGACGCAGCGGGGGCCCCACCTACGAGCAGTACTTC	TRBD2	-	TRBV5-1	TRBJ2-7
CASSEERGGRTAKNIQYF	TGTGCCAGCAGTGAAGAGCGGGGGGGCCGAACGGCCAAAAACATTCAGTACTTC	TRBD2	-	TRBV25-1	TRBJ2-4
CAISAGDTEAFF	TGTGCCATCAGCGCAGGGGACACTGAAGCTTTCTTT	-	-	TRBV10-3	TRBJ1-1
CASSSTTGTGDYNSPLHF	TGTGCCAGCAGTTCCACAACCGGGACAGGGGATTATAATTCACCCCTCCACTTT	TRBD1	-	TRBV28	TRBJ1-6
CASTWTGETEAFF	TGTGCCAGCACCTGGACAGGGGAAACTGAAGCTTTCTTT	TRBD1	-	TRBV28	TRBJ1-1
CASRAQEYNSPLHF	TGTGCCAGCAGAGCACAGGAGTATAATTCACCCCTCCACTTT	-	-	TRBV28	TRBJ1-6
CASSFGRGWETQYF	TGTGCCAGCAGCTTTGGGAGGGGCTGGGAGACCCAGTACTTC	TRBD2	-	TRBV11-2	TRBJ2-5
CASSLIQGVRNSPLHF	TGTGCCAGCAGTTTGATACAGGGGGTGAGGAATTCACCCCTCCACTTT	TRBD1	-	TRBV6-5	TRBJ1-6
CASSLGPGGLRTDTQYF	TGTGCCAGCAGCTTAGGGCCAGGGGGTTTACGCACAGATACGCAGTATTTT	TRBD1	-	TRBV7-6	TRBJ2-3
CASSSRTGGFSYNEQFF	TGTGCCAGCAGCTCTCGGACAGGGGGCTTTTCCTACAATGAGCAGTTCTTC	TRBD1	-	TRBV7-8	TRBJ2-1
CASSETDRGPPGYGYTF	TGCGCCAGCAGTGAAACGGACAGGGGGCCCCCCGGCTATGGCTACACCTTC	TRBD1	-	TRBV10-1	TRBJ1-2
CASSTQAQETQYF	TGTGCCAGCAGCACACAGGCACAAGAGACCCAGTACTTC	-	-	TRBV9	TRBJ2-5
CASSEPYAGSNTEAFF	TGTGCCAGCAGTGAACCCTATGCAGGGTCGAACACTGAAGCTTTCTTT	-	-	TRBV6-1	TRBJ1-1
CASTEDREQPQHF	TGTGCCAGCACCGAAGACAGGGAACAGCCCCAGCATTTT	TRBD1	few	TRBV2	TRBJ1-5
CASSGTFRHEQFF	TGTGCCAGCAGTGGGACATTTAGGCATGAGCAGTTCTTC	-	-	TRBV2	TRBJ2-1
CASSLGETQYF	TGTGCCAGCAGCCTCGGGGAGACCCAGTACTTC	-	-	TRBV27	TRBJ2-5
CASSRQGTPLTEQYF	TGTGCCAGCAGCAGACAGGGGACCCCCTTGACGGAGCAGTACTTC	TRBD1	-	TRBV13	TRBJ2-7